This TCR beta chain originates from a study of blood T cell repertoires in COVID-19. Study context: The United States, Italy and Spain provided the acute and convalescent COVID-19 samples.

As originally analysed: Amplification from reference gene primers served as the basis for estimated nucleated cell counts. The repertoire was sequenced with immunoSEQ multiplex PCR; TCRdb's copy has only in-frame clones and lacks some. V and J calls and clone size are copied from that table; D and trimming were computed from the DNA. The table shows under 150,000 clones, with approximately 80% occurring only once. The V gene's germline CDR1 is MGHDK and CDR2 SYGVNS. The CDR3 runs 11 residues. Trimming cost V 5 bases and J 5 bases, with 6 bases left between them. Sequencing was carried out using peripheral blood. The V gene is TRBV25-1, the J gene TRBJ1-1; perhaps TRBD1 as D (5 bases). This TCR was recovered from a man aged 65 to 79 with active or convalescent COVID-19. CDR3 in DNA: TGTGCCAGCAGTCGGGGGACTGAAGCTTTCTTT. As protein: CASSRGTEAFF.